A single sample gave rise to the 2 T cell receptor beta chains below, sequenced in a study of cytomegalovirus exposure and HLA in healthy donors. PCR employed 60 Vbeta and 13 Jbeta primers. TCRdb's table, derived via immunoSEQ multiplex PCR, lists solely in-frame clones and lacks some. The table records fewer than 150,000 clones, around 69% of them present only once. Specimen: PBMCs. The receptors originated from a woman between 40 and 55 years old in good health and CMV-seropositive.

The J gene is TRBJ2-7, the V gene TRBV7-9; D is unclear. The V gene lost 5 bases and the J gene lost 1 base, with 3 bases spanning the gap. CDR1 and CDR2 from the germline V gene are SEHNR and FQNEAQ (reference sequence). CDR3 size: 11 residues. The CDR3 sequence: CASSLSYEQYF. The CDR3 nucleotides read TGTGCCAGCAGCCTTTCCTACGAGCAGTACTTC.

DNA for the CDR3: TGTGCCAGCAGCTTCCCGGGACTTCCGAATGAGCAGTTCTTC. Residues: CASSFPGLPNEQFF. The J gene is TRBJ2-1, the V gene TRBV7-9; D might be TRBD2 (6 bases). The CDR3 runs 14 residues. With 3 bases removed from V and 7 bases from J, the gap between germline ends came to 13 bases. Germline-derived CDR1 and CDR2 are SEHNR and FQNEAQ (reference sequence).